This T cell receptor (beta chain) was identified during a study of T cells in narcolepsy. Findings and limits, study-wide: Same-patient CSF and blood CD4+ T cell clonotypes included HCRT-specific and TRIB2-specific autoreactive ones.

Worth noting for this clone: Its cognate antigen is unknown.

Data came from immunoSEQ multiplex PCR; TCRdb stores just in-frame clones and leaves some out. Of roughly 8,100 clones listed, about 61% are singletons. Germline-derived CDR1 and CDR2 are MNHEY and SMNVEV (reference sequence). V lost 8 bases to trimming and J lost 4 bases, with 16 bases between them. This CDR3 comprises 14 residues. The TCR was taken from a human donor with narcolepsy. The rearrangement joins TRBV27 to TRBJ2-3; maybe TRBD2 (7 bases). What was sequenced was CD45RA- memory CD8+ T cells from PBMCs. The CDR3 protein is CASRVGGQADTQYF. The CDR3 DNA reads TGTGCCAGCCGGGTGGGGGGGCAGGCAGATACGCAGTATTTT.